What follows is one T cell receptor beta chain and its context. The CDR3 covers 13 residues. V lost 4 bases to trimming and J lost 2 bases, with 9 bases between them. The germline CDR1 and CDR2 sequences are SGHNT and YYREEE (reference sequence). These data belong to a study of shared clonotypes between healthy human individuals. Study information: There were three CD4 naive, three CD4 memory, two CD8 naive and one CD8 memory plates per donor.

Execution of the assay was at deep level. TCRdb's copy holds only in-frame clones and misses some; the assay was immunoSEQ multiplex PCR. Of about 79,000 clones listed, 60% to 70% are singletons. Donation came from healthy HIV-negative adults that had no recent acute infections or vaccinations. The CD8 memory fraction combined CD45RO+ cells with TemRA cells (CCR7-negative CD45RA+). J is TRBJ2-5 and V is TRBV5-4; the D gene is possibly TRBD2 (6 bases). The sequence was obtained from a young man in good health. Sequencing was performed on memory CD8+ T cells sorted from blood. Subset in this sample: CD45RO+ cells pooled with CCR7-negative TemRA cells. CDR3 amino acids: CASSPREQETQYF. Written as DNA, the CDR3 is TGTGCCAGCAGCCCCCGGGAGCAAGAGACCCAGTACTTC.